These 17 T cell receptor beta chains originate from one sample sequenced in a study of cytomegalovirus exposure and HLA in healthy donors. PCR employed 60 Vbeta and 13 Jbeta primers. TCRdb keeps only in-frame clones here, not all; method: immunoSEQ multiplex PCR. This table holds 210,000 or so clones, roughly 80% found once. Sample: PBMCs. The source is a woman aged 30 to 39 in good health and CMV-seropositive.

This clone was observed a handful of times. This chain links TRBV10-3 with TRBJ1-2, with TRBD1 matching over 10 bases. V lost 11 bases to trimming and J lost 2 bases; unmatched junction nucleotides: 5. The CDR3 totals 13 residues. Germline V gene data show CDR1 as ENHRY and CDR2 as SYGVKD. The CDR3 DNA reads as TGTGCCGTCGGGACAGGGGAGAACTATGGCTACACCTTC. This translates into CAVGTGENYGYTF.

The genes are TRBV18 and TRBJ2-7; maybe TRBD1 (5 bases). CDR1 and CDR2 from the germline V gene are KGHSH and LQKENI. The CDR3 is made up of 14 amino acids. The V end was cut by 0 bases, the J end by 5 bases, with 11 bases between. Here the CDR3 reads CASSPPGIGDEQYF. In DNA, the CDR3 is TGTGCCAGCTCACCACCGGGAATAGGGGACGAGCAGTACTTC. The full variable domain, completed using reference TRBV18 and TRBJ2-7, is NAGVMQNPRHLVRRRGQEARLRCSPMKGHSHVYWYRQLPEEGLKFMVYLQKENIIDESGMPKERFSAEFPKEGPSILRIQQVVRGDSAAYFCASSPPGIGDEQYFGPGTRLTVT.

In DNA form, the CDR3 reads TGTGCCAGTAGTTCGGGACAACAGCCCCAGCATTTT. Its protein is CASSSGQQPQHF. The V and J genes are TRBV19 and TRBJ1-5, with D tentatively TRBD1 (6 bases). The CDR3 runs 12 residues. Germline V gene lookup returns CDR1 LNHDA and CDR2 SQIVND (reference sequence). V was pared by 5 bases and J by 7 bases, with 9 bases between.

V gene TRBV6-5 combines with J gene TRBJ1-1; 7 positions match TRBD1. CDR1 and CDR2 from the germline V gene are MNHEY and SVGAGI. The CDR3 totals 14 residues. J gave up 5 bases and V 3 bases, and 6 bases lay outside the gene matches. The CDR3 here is CASSYTTGTTEAFF. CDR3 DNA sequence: TGTGCCAGCAGTTATACGACAGGGACGACTGAAGCTTTCTTT.

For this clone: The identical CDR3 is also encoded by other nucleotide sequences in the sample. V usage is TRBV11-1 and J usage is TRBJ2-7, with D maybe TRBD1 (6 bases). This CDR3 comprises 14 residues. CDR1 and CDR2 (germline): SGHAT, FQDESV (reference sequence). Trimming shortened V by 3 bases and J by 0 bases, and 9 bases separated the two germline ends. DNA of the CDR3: TGTGCCAGCAGCTTGACAGGTAGCTCCTACGAGCAGTACTTC. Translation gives CASSLTGSSYEQYF.

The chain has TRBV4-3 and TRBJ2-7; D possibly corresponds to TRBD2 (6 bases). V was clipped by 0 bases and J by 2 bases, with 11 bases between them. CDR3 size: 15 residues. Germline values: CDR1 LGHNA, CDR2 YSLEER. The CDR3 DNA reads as TGCGCCAGCAGCCAAGATCTTAGCGGAGCCTACGAGCAGTACTTC. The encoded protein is CASSQDLSGAYEQYF.

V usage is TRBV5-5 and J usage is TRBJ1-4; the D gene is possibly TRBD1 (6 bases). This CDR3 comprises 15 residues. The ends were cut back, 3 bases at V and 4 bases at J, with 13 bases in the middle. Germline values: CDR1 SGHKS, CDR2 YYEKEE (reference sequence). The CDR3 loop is CASSWVDRNNEKLFF. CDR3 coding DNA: TGTGCCAGCAGCTGGGTTGACAGGAATAATGAAAAACTGTTTTTT.

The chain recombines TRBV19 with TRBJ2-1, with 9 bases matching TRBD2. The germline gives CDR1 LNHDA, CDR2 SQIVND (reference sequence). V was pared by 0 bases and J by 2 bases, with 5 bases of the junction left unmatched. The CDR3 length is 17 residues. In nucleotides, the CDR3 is TGTGCCAGTAGTATAGATGTAGCGGGAGTCACCTACAATGAGCAGTTCTTC. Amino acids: CASSIDVAGVTYNEQFF.

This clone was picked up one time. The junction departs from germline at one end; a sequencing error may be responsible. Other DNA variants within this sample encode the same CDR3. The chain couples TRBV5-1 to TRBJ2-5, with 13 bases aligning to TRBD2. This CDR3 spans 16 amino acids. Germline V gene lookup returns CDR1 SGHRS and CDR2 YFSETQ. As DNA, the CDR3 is TGCGCCAGCAGTTTGGGACTAGCGGGGACACAAGAGACCCAGTACTTC. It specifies CASSLGLAGTQETQYF.

This chain's CDR3 is CASKVSGTLNTGELFF. CDR3 sequence (DNA): TGTGCCAGCAAGGTCTCCGGGACACTCAACACCGGGGAGCTGTTTTTT. V usage is TRBV2 and J usage is TRBJ2-2, with D possibly being TRBD1 (6 bases). V lost 7 bases and J 2 bases, leaving 17 bases between the germline ends. This CDR3 spans 16 amino acids. Germline CDR1 SNHLY, CDR2 FYNNEI.

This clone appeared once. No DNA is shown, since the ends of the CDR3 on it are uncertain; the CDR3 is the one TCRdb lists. CDR3 protein: CASSFRARGTLMPAFF. The V and J genes are TRBV6-5 and TRBJ1-1; the table's D call of TRBD1 was not tested on the DNA. Germline V gene sequence: CDR1 MNHEY, CDR2 SVGAGI. Counting both end residues, the CDR3 totals 16 amino acids.

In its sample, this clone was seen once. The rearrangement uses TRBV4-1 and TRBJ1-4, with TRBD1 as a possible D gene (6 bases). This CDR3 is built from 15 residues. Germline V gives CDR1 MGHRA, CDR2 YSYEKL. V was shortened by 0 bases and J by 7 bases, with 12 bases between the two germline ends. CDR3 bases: TGCGCCAGCAGCCAAGACCGGGGAGGGGGTGAAAAACTGTTTTTT. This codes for CASSQDRGGGEKLFF.

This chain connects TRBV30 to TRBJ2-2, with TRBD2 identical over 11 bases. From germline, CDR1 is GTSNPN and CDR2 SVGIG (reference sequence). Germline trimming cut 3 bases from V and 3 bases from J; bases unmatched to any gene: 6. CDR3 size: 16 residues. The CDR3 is CAWRRLAGGDTGELFF. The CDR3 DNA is TGTGCCTGGAGGAGGCTAGCGGGAGGAGACACCGGGGAGCTGTTTTTT.

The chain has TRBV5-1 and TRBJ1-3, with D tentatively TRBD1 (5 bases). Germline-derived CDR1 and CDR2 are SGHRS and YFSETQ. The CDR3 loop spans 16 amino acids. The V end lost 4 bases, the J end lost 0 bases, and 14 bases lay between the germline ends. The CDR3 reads CASSPGDRSSGNTIYF. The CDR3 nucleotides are TGCGCCAGCAGCCCAGGCGACAGAAGCTCTGGAAACACCATATATTTT.

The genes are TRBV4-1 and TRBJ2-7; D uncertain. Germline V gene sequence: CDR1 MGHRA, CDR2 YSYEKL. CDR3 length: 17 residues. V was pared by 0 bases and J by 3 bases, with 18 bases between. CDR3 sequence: CASSQEQEAYPLYEQYF. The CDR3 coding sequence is TGCGCCAGCAGCCAAGAGCAAGAGGCGTACCCCCTCTACGAGCAGTACTTC.

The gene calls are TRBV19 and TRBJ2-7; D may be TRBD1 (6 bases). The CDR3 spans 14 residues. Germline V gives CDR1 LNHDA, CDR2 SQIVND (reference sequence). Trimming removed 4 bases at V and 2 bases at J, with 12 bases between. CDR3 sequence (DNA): TGTGCCAGTAGTAAACAGGGACGCGCCTACGAGCAGTACTTC. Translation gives CASSKQGRAYEQYF.

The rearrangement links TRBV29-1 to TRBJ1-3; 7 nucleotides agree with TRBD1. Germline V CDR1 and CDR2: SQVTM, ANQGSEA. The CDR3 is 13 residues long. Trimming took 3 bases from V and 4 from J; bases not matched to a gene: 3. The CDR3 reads CSVEKGAGNTIYF. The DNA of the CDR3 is TGCAGCGTTGAGAAGGGGGCAGGAAACACCATATATTTT. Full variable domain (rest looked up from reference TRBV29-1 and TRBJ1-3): SAVISQKPSRDICQRGTSLTIQCQVDSQVTMMFWYRQQPGQSLTLIATANQGSEATYESGFVIDKFPISRPNLTFSTLTVSNMSPEDSSIYLCSVEKGAGNTIYFGEGSWLTVV.